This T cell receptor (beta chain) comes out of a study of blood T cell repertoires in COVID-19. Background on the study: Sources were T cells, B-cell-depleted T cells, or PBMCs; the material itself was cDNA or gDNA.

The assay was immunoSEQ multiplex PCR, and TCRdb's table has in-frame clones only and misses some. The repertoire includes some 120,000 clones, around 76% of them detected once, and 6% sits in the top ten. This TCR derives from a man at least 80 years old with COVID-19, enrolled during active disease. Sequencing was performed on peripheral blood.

CDR3 residues: CATSRDSLPQGLFTGANVLTF. DNA of the CDR3: TGTGCCACCAGCAGAGATTCCCTCCCTCAGGGGCTTTTTACTGGGGCCAACGTCCTGACTTTC. The chain links TRBV15 to TRBJ2-6; D might be TRBD1 (6 bases). This CDR3 is 21 amino acids long. V lost 0 bases and J lost 2, with 23 bases in between. Germline loops: CDR1 LNHNV, CDR2 YYDKDF (reference sequence).